These 30 T cell receptor beta chains originate from one sample sequenced in a study of regulatory T cells in long-lasting Graves disease. Time point here: persistent/refractory GD, antithyroid drugs over 5 years with positive TRAb. Generation of the TCR library employed RNA extracted from PBMCs. CDR3-region Arm-PCR and iRepertoire HTBI primers produced the TCR beta libraries. TCRdb re-analysed the multiplex PCR reads in MiXCR, keeping a single row per CDR3 protein. The data show about 310,000 distinct CDR3 sequences, 20% to 25% seen once. Sequenced here: peripheral blood mononuclear cells (PBMCs), sampled when the disease was refractory, from a patient treated with antithyroid drugs. The receptor set was obtained from a female donor with Graves disease.

This chain uses TRBV5-1 with TRBJ2-6, with D hard to call. Germline loops: CDR1 SGHRS, CDR2 YFSETQ. The CDR3 loop spans 15 amino acids. V lost 4 bases to trimming and J lost 0 bases, with 8 bases between them. The CDR3 here is CASSKGLSGANVLTF. CDR3 sequence (DNA): TGCGCCAGCAGCAAGGGCCTCTCTGGGGCCAACGTCCTGACTTTC.

The J gene is TRBJ1-3, the V gene TRBV30; D may be TRBD1 (5 bases). The V end lost 0 bases, the J end lost 2 bases, and 8 bases lay between the germline ends. This CDR3 region has 14 residues. Germline lookup yields CDR1 GTSNPN and CDR2 SVGIG (reference sequence). DNA of the CDR3: TGTGCCTGGAGTGTAGGGGTCGCTGGAAACACCATATATTTT. Its protein is CAWSVGVAGNTIYF.

This clonotype was seen only a few times. The gene calls are TRBV6-1 and TRBJ2-7; 7 nucleotides align to TRBD1. The CDR3 consists of 13 residues. CDR1 is MNHNS and CDR2 is SASEGT in the germline V gene. V was clipped by 8 bases and J by 5 bases; unmatched bases: 9. Here the CDR3 DNA reads TGTGCCAGCCGCCGACAGGGCCCCAACGAGCAGTACTTC. Translation gives CASRRQGPNEQYF.

The table lists this clonotype with many counts. The DNA of the CDR3 is TGTGCCAGCTCTCGGAACCCGGCAGGGGGCTTAGAGACCCAGTACTTC. Its protein product is CASSRNPAGGLETQYF. The chain carries TRBV28 and TRBJ2-5, with 8 nucleotides matching TRBD1. V lost 8 bases to trimming and J lost 4 bases; unmatched junction nucleotides: 15. This CDR3 has 16 amino acids. In germline, CDR1 is MDHEN, CDR2 SYDVKM. The full variable domain, in which reference TRBV28 and TRBJ2-5 provide the parts outside the CDR3, is DVKVTQSSRYLVKRTGEKVFLECVQDMDHENMFWYRQDPGLGLRLIYFSYDVKMKEKGDIPEGYSVSREKKERFSLILESASTNQTSMYLCASSRNPAGGLETQYFGPGTRLLVL.

The chain joins TRBV7-9 to TRBJ2-7; the D is unclear. Germline V gives CDR1 SEHNR, CDR2 FQNEAQ (reference sequence). With 5 bases removed from V and 3 bases from J, the gap between germline ends came to 8 bases. The length of the CDR3 is 12 residues. CDR3 protein: CASSIQSYEQYF. The CDR3 DNA sequence: TGTGCCAGCAGCATACAGAGCTACGAGCAGTACTTC.

This clonotype appeared a few times. The V call is TRBV4-3, the J call TRBJ1-2; TRBD1 is a possible D gene (5 bases). Germline CDR1 reads LGHNA; CDR2 reads YSLEER. CDR3 size: 14 residues. The V gene lost 0 bases and the J gene lost 3 bases, with 8 bases spanning the gap. Written as DNA, the CDR3 is TGCGCCAGCAGCCAAGACACAGGCCACTATGGCTACACCTTC. Its protein product is CASSQDTGHYGYTF.

The rearrangement uses TRBV29-1 and TRBJ2-7; D tentatively reads TRBD1 or TRBD2 (5 bases each). The CDR3 runs to 13 residues. The ends were cut back, 6 bases at V and 2 bases at J, with 14 bases in the middle. Germline CDR1 and CDR2: SQVTM and ANQGSEA. DNA of the CDR3: TGCAGCGTGGGGGAAACTTCCACCTACGAGCAGTACTTC. Amino acid sequence: CSVGETSTYEQYF.

This clonotype was detected a few times. The chain carries TRBV27 and TRBJ1-1, with 7 bases matching TRBD1. Unmatched junction bases numbered 5, after V lost 5 bases and J lost 2 bases. This CDR3 comprises 14 residues. Per germline, CDR1 MNHEY and CDR2 SMNVEV (reference sequence). The CDR3 reads CASSPRDSNTEAFF. The DNA for the CDR3 is TGTGCCAGCAGTCCCCGGGACAGCAACACTGAAGCTTTCTTT.

This clonotype showed up just a few times. This chain links TRBV6-1 with TRBJ1-5, with D unresolved. CDR3 length: 16 amino acids. Trimming removed 6 bases from V and 0 bases from J, with 15 bases in between. Germline CDR1 and CDR2: MNHNS and SASEGT. The CDR3 is CASRRHRAYSNQPQHF. The DNA of the CDR3 is TGTGCCAGCAGGAGACATAGGGCTTATAGCAATCAGCCCCAGCATTTT.

J is TRBJ2-3 and V is TRBV28; 9 bases fit TRBD2. The CDR3 is made up of 14 amino acids. Trimming cost V 6 bases and J 2 bases; bases outside gene matches: 3. Germline V gene lookup returns CDR1 MDHEN and CDR2 SYDVKM. This CDR3 is CASRTSGTTDTQYF. Here the CDR3 DNA reads TGTGCCAGCAGGACTAGCGGAACCACAGATACGCAGTATTTT.

J is TRBJ2-7 and V is TRBV11-2; D is ambiguous. This CDR3 has 13 amino acids. The germline gives CDR1 SGHAT, CDR2 FQNNGV. The V end was cut by 2 bases, the J end by 1 base, with 6 bases between. CDR3 bases: TGTGCCAGCAGCTTAATGGATTCCTACGAGCAGTACTTC. Translation gives CASSLMDSYEQYF.

This clonotype was observed at least ten times. V usage is TRBV28 and J usage is TRBJ2-7, with TRBD2 as a possible D gene (5 bases). V was shortened by 2 bases and J by 6 bases, with 14 bases between the two germline ends. CDR3 size: 14 residues. Per germline, CDR1 MDHEN and CDR2 SYDVKM. CDR3 amino acids: CASSLRESGSEQYF. The CDR3 nucleotides are TGTGCCAGCAGTTTAAGGGAGTCCGGCTCCGAGCAGTACTTC.

This clonotype was seen a few times. The chain employs TRBV7-9 and TRBJ2-5; TRBD1 is a possible D gene (6 bases). CDR3 length: 18 amino acids. With 1 base removed from V and 5 bases from J, the gap between germline ends came to 23 bases. Germline CDR1 SEHNR, CDR2 FQNEAQ (reference sequence). This CDR3 reads CASSLGRLIDRLEETQYF. CDR3 DNA: TGTGCCAGCAGCTTAGGACGTCTTATCGACAGGCTGGAGGAGACCCAGTACTTC.

In its sample, this clonotype was seen many times. The CDR3 region is CASSFQGAQLNQPQHF. In DNA, the CDR3 is TGTGCCAGCAGTTTTCAAGGGGCCCAGCTCAATCAGCCCCAGCATTTT. V gene TRBV28 combines with J gene TRBJ1-5; possibly TRBD1 for D (5 bases). Germline V gives CDR1 MDHEN, CDR2 SYDVKM. The CDR3 sequence is 16 residues long. The germline V and J ends were trimmed by 3 bases and 3 bases, with 15 bases remaining between them.

The chain joins TRBV27 to TRBJ2-2; D is ambiguous. Trimming shortened V by 3 bases and J by 1 base, and 6 bases separated the two germline ends. The CDR3 covers 14 residues. Germline CDR1 and CDR2: MNHEY and SMNVEV (reference sequence). CDR3 protein: CASSFTENTGELFF. CDR3 DNA sequence: TGTGCCAGCAGTTTTACGGAGAACACCGGGGAGCTGTTTTTT.

The chain carries TRBV11-3 and TRBJ2-2; TRBD2 agrees at 8 bases. V lost 4 bases, J lost 6 bases, and 10 bases stayed unmatched. The CDR3 is made up of 16 amino acids. Looked up from germline, CDR1 is SGHNT and CDR2 is YENEEA. The CDR3 nucleotides read TGTGCCAGCAGCTCCCAGAGCGGGAGCCAGGCCGGGGAGCTGTTTTTT. This gives the protein CASSSQSGSQAGELFF.

Many counts were recorded for this clonotype. The J gene is TRBJ2-7, the V gene TRBV2; possibly TRBD2 for D (5 bases). Trimming stripped 6 bases from V and 6 bases from J, with 18 bases between. The CDR3 totals 14 residues. CDR1 is SNHLY, CDR2 FYNNEI, per germline. CDR3 protein: CASRKEADSREQYF. The CDR3 DNA sequence: TGTGCCAGCAGGAAGGAGGCAGATTCCCGCGAGCAGTACTTC.

The CDR3 DNA sequence: TGTGCCAGCAGCCCACCTGGGGGGGAGAACACTGAAGCTTTCTTT. Protein: CASSPPGGENTEAFF. The chain links TRBV9 to TRBJ1-1, with a possible D match to TRBD1 (5 bases). The CDR3 is made up of 15 amino acids. Trimming took 4 bases from V and 1 from J, leaving 14 bases between them. Germline CDR1 SGDLS, CDR2 YYNGEE.

V is TRBV27 and J is TRBJ2-7; 8 bases are shared with TRBD2. The CDR3 runs 16 residues. The germline V gene has CDR1 MNHEY and CDR2 SMNVEV (reference sequence). J was trimmed by 4 bases and V by 7 bases; bases with no gene match: 15. The CDR3 sequence is CASKPDSGAGVYEQYF. The CDR3 coding sequence is TGTGCCAGCAAGCCGGACTCTGGAGCGGGGGTATACGAGCAGTACTTC.

This clonotype was counted at least ten times. The V call is TRBV6-1, the J call TRBJ2-6; D is possibly TRBD1 or TRBD2 (5 bases each). V gave up 6 bases and J gave up 0 bases, with 24 bases separating them. The CDR3 is 20 residues long. The germline CDR1 and CDR2 sequences are MNHNS and SASEGT. CDR3 in amino acids: CASRLPSFGALGSGANVLTF. CDR3 DNA sequence: TGTGCCAGCAGGCTACCGAGTTTCGGGGCTCTTGGCTCTGGGGCCAACGTCCTGACTTTC.

This clonotype came up many times. The chain combines TRBV20-1 with TRBJ1-1, with D unclear. Germline assignment: CDR1 DFQATT and CDR2 SNEGSKA (reference sequence). This CDR3 spans 11 amino acids. V was trimmed by 5 bases and J by 4 bases, leaving 8 bases between them. Here the CDR3 DNA reads TGCAGTGCTGAGGTGGGCACTGAAGCTTTCTTT. It encodes CSAEVGTEAFF.

This clonotype occurred many times. The V call is TRBV7-9, the J call TRBJ2-4; either TRBD1 or TRBD2 may fit D (7 bases each). Germline V gene lookup returns CDR1 SEHNR and CDR2 FQNEAQ (reference sequence). The CDR3 length is 14 residues. V was shortened by 5 bases and J by 6 bases, with 14 bases between the two germline ends. The CDR3 loop is CASSVTGEGNIQYF. Here the CDR3 DNA reads TGTGCCAGCAGCGTCACAGGGGAGGGAAACATTCAGTACTTC. The complete variable domain, with remaining parts taken from reference TRBV7-9 and TRBJ2-4, reads DTGVSQNPRHKITKRGQNVTFRCDPISEHNRLYWYRQTLGQGPEFLTYFQNEAQLEKSRLLSDRFSAERPKGSFSTLEIQRTEQGDSAMYLCASSVTGEGNIQYFGAGTRLSVL.

This clonotype was seen only a few times. This sequence joins TRBV10-3 and TRBJ1-1; D unclear. The CDR3 length is 11 residues. V shed 6 bases and J shed 2 bases, with 4 bases lying between them. Per the germline V gene, CDR1 is ENHRY and CDR2 is SYGVKD. CDR3 in DNA: TGTGCCATCAGGGCCAACACTGAAGCTTTCTTT. It yields the protein CAIRANTEAFF.

This clonotype appeared many times. V and J are TRBV2 and TRBJ1-2; D unresolved. In germline, CDR1 is SNHLY, CDR2 FYNNEI. The CDR3 extends over 13 amino acids. The V and J ends lost 4 bases and 0 bases respectively, with 6 bases between them. The CDR3 protein is CASSVTTNYGYTF. The DNA for the CDR3 is TGTGCCAGCAGTGTGACAACTAACTATGGCTACACCTTC.

This clonotype appeared many times. This chain connects TRBV7-9 to TRBJ2-5; 8 positions agree with TRBD1. With 3 bases clipped from V and 0 bases from J, the junction kept 12 bases outside the gene matches. Germline V CDR1 and CDR2: SEHNR, FQNEAQ (reference sequence). The CDR3 is made up of 18 amino acids. Here the CDR3 DNA reads TGTGCCAGCAGCTTGGGGGCAGGGGGCGAGTCTGACCAAGAGACCCAGTACTTC. It yields the protein CASSLGAGGESDQETQYF.

This clonotype was detected ten times or more. At one end, the junction sequence differs from germline, possibly due to a read error. The chain is built from TRBV5-1 and TRBJ1-1, with 8 bases lining up with TRBD1. There are 14 residues in the CDR3. The germline gives CDR1 SGHRS, CDR2 YFSETQ. This CDR3 is CASSPDRVQNEAFF. CDR3 sequence (DNA): TGTGCCAGCAGCCCGGACAGGGTCCAAAATGAAGCTTTCTTT.

With respect to this clonotype: One junction end disagrees with the germline gene, perhaps due to a read error. The rearrangement uses TRBV7-2 and TRBJ2-1, with 7 bases matching TRBD2. Germline V gives CDR1 SGHTA, CDR2 FQGNSA. The CDR3 consists of 16 residues. CDR3 amino acids: CASNLETGRNYNEQFF. The CDR3 nucleotides are TGTGCCAGCAACTTAGAGACCGGGAGGAACTACAATGAGCAGTTCTTC.

The rearrangement joins TRBV7-2 to TRBJ2-3; 9 bases fit TRBD1. CDR1 SGHTA and CDR2 FQGNSA come from the germline V gene. The CDR3 is made up of 12 amino acids. Losses at the gene ends were 5 bases for V and 6 bases for J; bases not matched to a gene: 0. CDR3 in DNA: TGTGCCAGCAGCGACAGGGGGGATACGCAGTATTTT. Its protein product is CASSDRGDTQYF.

In its sample, this clonotype was seen a few times. The chain carries TRBV29-1 and TRBJ1-2; TRBD1 is a possible D gene (6 bases). CDR3 length: 11 residues. V was clipped by 2 bases and J by 10 bases, with 11 bases between them. Per the germline V gene, CDR1 is SQVTM and CDR2 is ANQGSEA. The CDR3, as DNA: TGCAGCGTTGAAAGGGGGGAGTCCTACACCTTC. This encodes CSVERGESYTF.

The V call is TRBV30, the J call TRBJ2-5; D ambiguous. The CDR3 loop spans 12 amino acids. V lost 4 bases, J lost 7 bases, and 13 bases lay in between. Germline V gene sequence: CDR1 GTSNPN, CDR2 SVGIG (reference sequence). The CDR3 DNA is TGTGCCTGGACCGGGCCCCAGGCGACCCAGTACTTC. Its protein product is CAWTGPQATQYF.